The rows below give T cell receptor beta chains drawn from one sample of a study of siplizumab effects on memory and regulatory T cells. Profiled with immunoSEQ multiplex PCR; TCRdb holds only in-frame clones, not every one. Seen here are 94,000 or so clones, over 85% observed once, and the top ten hold 5.5% to 7.5%. Sequencing input: CD8+ T cells sorted from blood. These receptor sequences come from a human donor in good health. The conserved cysteine and the conserved F or W are not part of the CDR3 here. Each record gives: D gene, J gene, V gene, CDR3 length, CDR3 protein. D genes are given only for firm matches.

d_gene: -
j_gene: TRBJ2-1
v_gene: TRBV5-6
len: 10
CDR3aa: ASSSGTNEQF

d_gene: -
j_gene: TRBJ2-3
v_gene: TRBV7-8
len: 10
CDR3aa: ASSLGTDTQY

d_gene: TRBD1
j_gene: TRBJ1-2
v_gene: TRBV19
len: 11
CDR3aa: ASSWDSNYGYT

d_gene: TRBD1
j_gene: TRBJ2-2
v_gene: TRBV7-3
len: 14
CDR3aa: ASSSSRGRDTGELF

d_gene: -
j_gene: TRBJ1-5
v_gene: TRBV27
len: 12
CDR3aa: ASSPLGLGQPQH

d_gene: -
j_gene: TRBJ1-1
v_gene: TRBV15
len: 9
CDR3aa: ATIDTGRAF

d_gene: -
j_gene: TRBJ2-4
v_gene: TRBV9
len: 11
CDR3aa: ASSIDRSDIQY

d_gene: TRBD1
j_gene: TRBJ1-5
v_gene: TRBV27
len: 14
CDR3aa: ASSLTPGQGNQPQH

d_gene: -
j_gene: TRBJ1-1
v_gene: TRBV4-1
len: 12
CDR3aa: ASSQEGRETEAF

d_gene: -
j_gene: TRBJ2-3
v_gene: TRBV11-1
len: 16
CDR3aa: ASSLGGGGAFSTDTQY

d_gene: -
j_gene: TRBJ2-1
v_gene: TRBV18
len: 13
CDR3aa: ASSPLPGVDNEQF

d_gene: -
j_gene: TRBJ1-4
v_gene: TRBV4-1
len: 17
CDR3aa: ASSQTTGPRLATNEKLF

d_gene: -
j_gene: TRBJ2-7
v_gene: TRBV5-8
len: 13
CDR3aa: ASSLRGDRPYEQY

d_gene: TRBD2
j_gene: TRBJ2-1
v_gene: TRBV9
len: 15
CDR3aa: ASSVDFLAGGQNEQF

d_gene: -
j_gene: TRBJ1-1
v_gene: TRBV7-9
len: 11
CDR3aa: ASSLVGNTEAF

d_gene: -
j_gene: TRBJ2-5
v_gene: TRBV7-7
len: 13
CDR3aa: ASSLELGRFETQY

d_gene: -
j_gene: TRBJ2-1
v_gene: TRBV4-1
len: 11
CDR3aa: ASSQANPNEQF

d_gene: -
j_gene: TRBJ1-2
v_gene: TRBV4-3
len: 14
CDR3aa: ASSQGASHANYGYT

d_gene: TRBD1
j_gene: TRBJ2-7
v_gene: TRBV6-4
len: 11
CDR3aa: ASSDKQGLEQY

d_gene: -
j_gene: TRBJ1-1
v_gene: TRBV29-1
len: 12
CDR3aa: SVASVLMNTEAF

d_gene: TRBD2
j_gene: TRBJ2-1
v_gene: TRBV4-2
len: 13
CDR3aa: ASSLGLARYNEQF

d_gene: -
j_gene: TRBJ2-7
v_gene: TRBV15
len: 13
CDR3aa: ATSRDIGGSYEQY

d_gene: TRBD1
j_gene: TRBJ2-7
v_gene: TRBV6-5
len: 13
CDR3aa: ASSYRTGETYEQY

d_gene: TRBD1
j_gene: TRBJ1-6
v_gene: TRBV27
len: 12
CDR3aa: ASSFGTGRTPLH

d_gene: -
j_gene: TRBJ1-5
v_gene: TRBV6-4
len: 12
CDR3aa: ASSSGQRNQPQH

d_gene: TRBD2
j_gene: TRBJ2-1
v_gene: TRBV7-9
len: 16
CDR3aa: ASSFPSGERGLYNEQF

d_gene: TRBD2
j_gene: TRBJ2-5
v_gene: TRBV27
len: 12
CDR3aa: ASSLGGGRETQY

d_gene: -
j_gene: TRBJ1-4
v_gene: TRBV5-5
len: 13
CDR3aa: ASSSEGLTNEKLF

d_gene: -
j_gene: TRBJ2-7
v_gene: TRBV2
len: 10
CDR3aa: ASSSGIDEQY

d_gene: -
j_gene: TRBJ2-1
v_gene: TRBV5-1
len: 10
CDR3aa: ASSSPSNEQF

d_gene: -
j_gene: TRBJ1-1
v_gene: TRBV4-2
len: 15
CDR3aa: ASSQSLTEPMNTEAF

d_gene: -
j_gene: TRBJ2-3
v_gene: TRBV5-5
len: 13
CDR3aa: ASSFETGSTDTQY